Listed below are T cell receptor beta chains from one sample, sequenced in a study of technical replicates of blood from a handful of donors. Sequencing used immunoSEQ multiplex PCR; TCRdb keeps in-frame clones, though not all of them. The table records about 69,000 clones, around 90% of them present only once. What was sequenced was PBMCs. These receptors were taken from a human donor in good health. Some clones in this sample may be carry-over from other donors' samples. Each CDR3 is given with its conserved first and last residue. The order of the fields is CDR3 protein, CDR3 DNA, J gene, V gene, clone size, D gene. The D gene is left open where the match is weak. Rows give clone size only sometimes, using once, few, many, or a class for an expanded clone.

CDR3aa: CASSPVPTGAGANVLTF
CDR3nt: TGTGCCAGCAGCCCCGTCCCGACAGGGGCCGGGGCCAACGTCCTGACTTTC
j_gene: TRBJ2-6
v_gene: TRBV7-3
abundance: once
d_gene: TRBD1

CDR3aa: CASSPGPANTEAFF
CDR3nt: TGCGCCAGCAGCCCAGGGCCCGCGAACACTGAAGCTTTCTTT
j_gene: TRBJ1-1
v_gene: TRBV5-1
abundance: NA
d_gene: NA

CDR3aa: CASSAPTGTTEAFF
CDR3nt: TGTGCCAGCAGTGCCCCGACAGGGACCACTGAAGCTTTCTTT
j_gene: TRBJ1-1
v_gene: TRBV6-5
abundance: NA
d_gene: TRBD1

CDR3aa: CASSLSAFVSYEQYF
CDR3nt: TGTGCCAGCAGCTTATCTGCGTTTGTATCCTACGAGCAGTACTTC
j_gene: TRBJ2-7
v_gene: TRBV7-2
abundance: few
d_gene: NA

CDR3aa: CAISEPTLVETQYF
CDR3nt: TGTGCCATCAGTGAGCCGACTTTAGTGGAGACCCAGTACTTC
j_gene: TRBJ2-5
v_gene: TRBV10-3
abundance: NA
d_gene: NA

CDR3aa: CASSQATSQETQYF
CDR3nt: TGTGCCAGCAGCCAAGCAACTAGTCAAGAGACCCAGTACTTC
j_gene: TRBJ2-5
v_gene: TRBV11-2
abundance: NA
d_gene: NA

CDR3aa: CASSLAGVGANVLTF
CDR3nt: TGTGCCAGCAGCTTGGCGGGGGTTGGGGCCAACGTCCTGACTTTC
j_gene: TRBJ2-6
v_gene: TRBV5-4
abundance: NA
d_gene: NA

CDR3aa: CASLLGGGETQYF
CDR3nt: TGTGCCAGCCTCCTGGGTGGCGGCGAGACCCAGTACTTC
j_gene: TRBJ2-5
v_gene: TRBV28
abundance: NA
d_gene: NA

CDR3aa: CASSPGRQGGDEKLFF
CDR3nt: TGTGCCAGTAGTCCAGGCCGACAGGGAGGAGATGAAAAACTGTTTTTT
j_gene: TRBJ1-4
v_gene: TRBV19
abundance: NA
d_gene: TRBD1

CDR3aa: CASSLAREGEQFF
CDR3nt: TGTGCCAGCAGCTTAGCGCGGGAGGGTGAGCAGTTCTTC
j_gene: TRBJ2-1
v_gene: TRBV7-2
abundance: NA
d_gene: TRBD2

CDR3aa: CATSTRGAGRYEQYF
CDR3nt: TGTGCCACCAGCACCAGAGGCGCGGGGAGGTACGAGCAGTACTTC
j_gene: TRBJ2-7
v_gene: TRBV15
abundance: once
d_gene: NA

CDR3aa: CASSPYRGRLNTEAFF
CDR3nt: TGTGCCAGCTCACCCTACAGGGGGAGGTTGAACACTGAAGCTTTCTTT
j_gene: TRBJ1-1
v_gene: TRBV18
abundance: NA
d_gene: TRBD1

CDR3aa: CARSLAGLLAGFYNEQFF
CDR3nt: TGTGCCAGAAGCTTAGCGGGGTTACTAGCGGGATTTTACAATGAGCAGTTCTTC
j_gene: TRBJ2-1
v_gene: TRBV5-3
abundance: NA
d_gene: TRBD2

CDR3aa: CASSLVPGATDTQYF
CDR3nt: TGTGCCAGCAGCTTAGTGCCGGGAGCCACAGATACGCAGTATTTT
j_gene: TRBJ2-3
v_gene: TRBV11-2
abundance: NA
d_gene: NA

CDR3aa: CAGRDRGTTGELFF
CDR3nt: TGTGCCGGACGGGACAGGGGGACCACCGGGGAGCTGTTTTTT
j_gene: TRBJ2-2
v_gene: TRBV19
abundance: NA
d_gene: TRBD1

CDR3aa: CASSGRDRGNTEAFF
CDR3nt: TGTGCCAGCAGCGGCCGGGACAGGGGGAACACTGAAGCTTTCTTT
j_gene: TRBJ1-1
v_gene: TRBV7-9
abundance: once
d_gene: TRBD1

CDR3aa: CASTQTFRVSNYGYTF
CDR3nt: TGCGCCAGCACCCAGACGTTTCGGGTGTCCAACTATGGCTACACCTTC
j_gene: TRBJ1-2
v_gene: TRBV4-1
abundance: NA
d_gene: NA

CDR3aa: CASSQTIGIGYEQYF
CDR3nt: TGCGCCAGCAGCCAAACGATCGGGATCGGGTACGAGCAGTACTTC
j_gene: TRBJ2-7
v_gene: TRBV4-3
abundance: NA
d_gene: NA

CDR3aa: CASSQLHGQPQHF
CDR3nt: TGCGCCAGCAGCCAACTACACGGGCAGCCCCAGCATTTT
j_gene: TRBJ1-5
v_gene: TRBV4-1
abundance: few
d_gene: NA

CDR3aa: CASSSRTGTEAFF
CDR3nt: TGTGCCAGCAGCTCTAGGACAGGCACTGAAGCTTTCTTT
j_gene: TRBJ1-1
v_gene: TRBV7-9
abundance: NA
d_gene: TRBD1

CDR3aa: CAARVGRTDTGELFF
CDR3nt: TGTGCCGCGCGGGTGGGCAGAACTGACACCGGGGAGCTGTTTTTT
j_gene: TRBJ2-2
v_gene: TRBV27
abundance: NA
d_gene: NA

CDR3aa: CASSRNTGLGNEQFF
CDR3nt: TGCGCCAGCAGCCGAAATACAGGGTTGGGCAATGAGCAGTTCTTC
j_gene: TRBJ2-1
v_gene: TRBV4-1
abundance: NA
d_gene: NA

CDR3aa: CASSSTGGTEAFF
CDR3nt: TGTGCCAGCAGCTCGACAGGGGGCACTGAAGCTTTCTTT
j_gene: TRBJ1-1
v_gene: TRBV5-4
abundance: once
d_gene: TRBD1